The TCR beta chain under discussion was sequenced for a study of cytomegalovirus exposure and HLA in healthy donors. Study-wide results and caveats: An analysis done earlier found most TCR beta V segments productive about 90% or about 30% of the time.

Germline CDR1 and CDR2: SGHTA and FQGTGA. Trimming took 5 bases from V and 5 from J; bases not matched to a gene: 13. This CDR3 is built from 17 residues. With respect to this clone: Its antigen is not identified.

The PCR contained 60 Vbeta and 13 Jbeta primers. Clones were read by immunoSEQ multiplex PCR, and TCRdb kept only the in-frame ones, dropping some. The data contain 100,000 to 150,000 clones, roughly 80% of them singletons. The sequenced material came from PBMCs. This receptor was identified in a man in his fifties or sixties in good health and CMV-seropositive. The chain recombines TRBV7-3 with TRBJ2-1, with TRBD2 identical over 9 bases. DNA of the CDR3: TGTGCCAGCAGCCGAGCCTTCGGCGGGGGGGCCGACAATGAGCAGTTCTTC. Protein sequence: CASSRAFGGGADNEQFF.